This TCR beta chain comes out of a study of cytomegalovirus exposure and HLA in healthy donors. This CDR3 comprises 16 residues. In germline, CDR1 is SGHNT, CDR2 YENEEA. Trimming shortened V by 8 bases and J by 0 bases, and 19 bases separated the two germline ends. PCR used 60 Vbeta primers and 13 Jbeta primers. TCRdb's copy holds only in-frame clones and misses some; the assay was immunoSEQ multiplex PCR. This sample carries tens of thousands of clones, around 80% of them seen once, and the ten largest clones take around 3%. Turning to this clone: The antigen is not known.

Study results and limitations: In a later analysis, TCR beta V- and J-gene trimming showed a link to a missense DCLRE1C variant.

This TCR derives from a middle-aged man in good health and CMV-seropositive. Sequenced: PBMCs. This sequence joins TRBV11-3 and TRBJ2-5, with a possible D match to TRBD2 (7 bases). This CDR3 is CASAKGGEGYQETQYF. The CDR3 DNA reads TGTGCCAGCGCCAAAGGGGGGGAGGGCTACCAAGAGACCCAGTACTTC. The full variable domain, with the rest looked up from reference TRBV11-3 and TRBJ2-5, is EAGVVQSPRYKIIEKKQPVAFWCNPISGHNTLYWYLQNLGQGPELLIRYENEEAVDDSQLPKDRFSAERLKGVDSTLKIQPAELGDSAVYLCASAKGGEGYQETQYFGPGTRLLVL.